This passage covers 14 T cell receptor beta chains from one sample sequenced in a study of T cells in Graves' hyperthyroidism and ophthalmopathy. What was amplified from RNA transcripts were TCR beta CDR3 regions. The HTBI primer set served for first-round RT-PCR of the TCR CDR3. TCRdb re-derived calls from the multiplex PCR reads in MiXCR, one entry per CDR3 protein. The data hold 500,000 to 650,000 distinct CDR3 sequences, with 17% observed a single time. The sequencing sample was made of blood. The origin of the receptors is a young woman with Graves' ophthalmopathy.

The sample holds many counts of this clonotype. The V gene is TRBV28, the J gene TRBJ1-5; no clear D. Germline CDR1 is MDHEN and CDR2 is SYDVKM. Trimming left V 5 bases short and J 4 bases short, with 15 bases between. The CDR3 has 15 amino acids. This CDR3 is CASSPGRVGNQPQHF. Written as DNA, the CDR3 is TGTGCCAGCAGTCCGGGGAGGGTGGGAAATCAGCCCCAGCATTTT. Using reference TRBV28 and TRBJ1-5 for the parts outside the CDR3, the full variable domain is DVKVTQSSRYLVKRTGEKVFLECVQDMDHENMFWYRQDPGLGLRLIYFSYDVKMKEKGDIPEGYSVSREKKERFSLILESASTNQTSMYLCASSPGRVGNQPQHFGDGTRLSIL.

This clonotype has a handful of counts. The rearrangement uses TRBV5-6 and TRBJ2-1, with 15 bases that match TRBD2. The length of the CDR3 is 17 residues. Germline loops: CDR1 SGHDT, CDR2 YYEEEE. Germline trimming cut 4 bases from V and 8 bases from J; bases unmatched to any gene: 10. The CDR3, as DNA: TGTGCCAGCAGCCAAGGCCGGACTAGCGGGAGGGTGTATGAGCAGTTCTTC. Translated, it gives CASSQGRTSGRVYEQFF.

The chain couples TRBV4-3 to TRBJ2-1; D gene unclear. The length of the CDR3 is 14 residues. The germline CDR1 and CDR2 sequences are LGHNA and YSLEER. The V end lost 0 bases, the J end lost 4 bases, and 7 bases lay between the germline ends. The CDR3 loop reads CASSQDPAYNEQFF. Written as DNA, the CDR3 is TGCGCCAGCAGCCAAGATCCAGCGTACAATGAGCAGTTCTTC.

This clonotype turned up a few times. J is TRBJ1-1 and V is TRBV20-1; 7 bases align to TRBD1. Germline-derived CDR1 and CDR2 are DFQATT and SNEGSKA (reference sequence). The CDR3 sequence is 13 residues long. The CDR3: CRDTQGLNTEAFF. Written as DNA, the CDR3 is TGCAGGGATACACAGGGGCTGAACACTGAAGCTTTCTTT.

This clonotype was observed a few times. CDR3 DNA: TGTGCCAGCAGTGCGGGGCAGGGGGCCCACGAGCAGTACTTC. Protein: CASSAGQGAHEQYF. This sequence joins TRBV25-1 and TRBJ2-7; 8 nucleotides agree with TRBD1. J lost 5 bases, V lost 4 bases, and 7 bases had no gene match. This CDR3 spans 14 amino acids. The V gene's germline CDR1 is MGHDK and CDR2 SYGVNS.

The chain joins TRBV19 to TRBJ2-1; D gene ambiguous. V was clipped by 4 bases and J by 0 bases, with 10 bases between them. This CDR3 has 15 residues. CDR1 is LNHDA, CDR2 SQIVND, per germline (reference sequence). CDR3 sequence (DNA): TGTGCCAGTAGTACGCCCGAAAGCTCCTACAATGAGCAGTTCTTC. Protein sequence: CASSTPESSYNEQFF.

This clonotype was found a few times. V and J are TRBV27 and TRBJ2-2; the D is unclear. The CDR3 is 15 amino acids. Germline V gives CDR1 MNHEY, CDR2 SMNVEV (reference sequence). The V and J ends lost 3 bases and 2 bases respectively, with 10 bases between them. DNA of the CDR3: TGTGCCAGCAGTTTGCGGAGATTAAACACCGGGGAGCTGTTTTTT. It codes for CASSLRRLNTGELFF.

Concerning this clonotype: One base away lies a much larger clone, so this may be a sequencing read error. The chain couples TRBV2 to TRBJ1-4; 8 positions agree with TRBD1. The germline gives CDR1 SNHLY, CDR2 FYNNEI. The CDR3 totals 12 residues. The CDR3: CAGRRTGEKLFF. CDR3 coding DNA: TGTGCCGGCAGGAGGACAGGGGAAAAACTGTTTTTT. The full variable domain, with the rest looked up from reference TRBV2 and TRBJ1-4, is EPEVTQTPSHQVTQMGQEVILRCVPISNHLYFYWYRQILGQKVEFLVSFYNNEISEKSEIFDDQFSVERPDGSNFTLKIRSTKLEDSAMYFCAGRRTGEKLFFGSGTQLSVL.

This clonotype came up many times. V and J are TRBV27 and TRBJ2-7; 8 bases map to TRBD1. The length of the CDR3 is 14 residues. Germline CDR1 and CDR2: MNHEY and SMNVEV (reference sequence). The ends lost 2 bases at V and 3 bases at J; junction bases unmatched: 3. Here the CDR3 DNA reads TGTGCCAGCAGTTTAAAAGACAGGGGCTACGAGCAGTACTTC. It encodes CASSLKDRGYEQYF.

This clonotype was observed at least ten times. V and J are TRBV6-2 or TRBV6-3 and TRBJ2-3; D may be TRBD1 or TRBD2 (5 bases each). Trimming took 0 bases from V and 3 from J, leaving 13 bases between them. Germline lookup yields CDR1 MNHEY and CDR2 SVGEGT. The CDR3 length is 16 residues. CDR3 DNA sequence: TGTGCCAGCAGTTACTCGACCTTGTGGGGGACAGATACGCAGTATTTT. Amino acid sequence: CASSYSTLWGTDTQYF.

This clonotype was counted many times. This rearrangement joins TRBV5-1 to TRBJ2-1; D remains unclear. CDR3 length: 19 residues. Germline values: CDR1 SGHRS, CDR2 YFSETQ. Trimming took 1 base from V and 0 from J, leaving 20 bases between them. The CDR3 region is CASSLNVRHGQPSYNEQFF. The CDR3 DNA sequence: TGCGCCAGCAGCTTGAACGTGCGCCACGGGCAGCCCTCCTACAATGAGCAGTTCTTC.

This clonotype occurred a few times. The chain recombines TRBV29-1 with TRBJ1-1, with D possibly TRBD1 on 6 matching bases. The CDR3 runs 14 residues. Germline V gene lookup returns CDR1 SQVTM and CDR2 ANQGSEA. V was trimmed by 2 bases and J by 1 base, leaving 11 bases between them. The CDR3 nucleotides read TGCAGCGTTGAACTGGGGGCTCGGAACACTGAAGCTTTCTTT. Amino acids: CSVELGARNTEAFF. The variable domain in full, completed from reference TRBV29-1 and TRBJ1-1, reads SAVISQKPSRDICQRGTSLTIQCQVDSQVTMMFWYRQQPGQSLTLIATANQGSEATYESGFVIDKFPISRPNLTFSTLTVSNMSPEDSSIYLCSVELGARNTEAFFGQGTRLTVV.

The CDR3 region is CASSIGRGYSGELFF. The CDR3 coding sequence is TGTGCCAGTAGTATTGGGAGAGGGTATTCCGGGGAGCTGTTTTTT. The chain combines TRBV19 with TRBJ2-2, with a possible D match to TRBD2 (5 bases). V was trimmed by 3 bases and J by 6 bases, leaving 14 bases between them. This CDR3 comprises 15 residues. CDR1 is LNHDA and CDR2 is SQIVND in the germline V gene (reference sequence).

This clonotype occurred many times. The chain has TRBV6-1 and TRBJ2-5, with 7 bases aligning to TRBD2. Germline V lookup: CDR1 MNHNS, CDR2 SASEGT. The V segment lost 7 bases and the J segment 2 bases; nucleotides outside the gene matches: 10. The CDR3 covers 15 residues. The CDR3 region has the DNA TGTGCCAGCATATCTATCGGGGAGGGGCAAGAGACCCAGTACTTC. Translating gives CASISIGEGQETQYF.